A single sample is the source of the 21 T cell receptor beta chains below, sequenced in a study of response to subunit inactivated influenza vaccine. TCRdb analysed the RT-PCR reads with MiXCR anew, one entry per CDR3 protein. Of 250,000 to 350,000 distinct CDR3 sequences in the sample, roughly 20% were seen once. The sample here was PBMCs from blood, taken about 19 months after vaccination. These receptors originate from a man between 45 and 75 years old who received an inactivated influenza vaccine.

This clonotype was observed at least ten times. This chain uses TRBV12-3 or TRBV12-4 with TRBJ1-1, with a tentative D call TRBD1 (6 bases). CDR3 length: 15 amino acids. V lost 1 base, J lost 6 bases, and 15 bases lay in between. Written as DNA, the CDR3 is TGTGCCAGCAGTTTAGACGGGACACCTGGGGCTGAAGCTTTCTTT. The encoded protein is CASSLDGTPGAEAFF.

The chain recombines TRBV18 with TRBJ1-2; 9 bases are a match to TRBD1. This CDR3 has 15 amino acids. Germline V gene lookup returns CDR1 KGHSH and CDR2 LQKENI. V trimming: 2 bases; J trimming: 6 bases; junction bases outside the gene matches: 7. The CDR3 DNA reads TGTGCCAGCTCACCATCCGGGACAGGGTGGGATGGCTACACCTTC. The encoded protein is CASSPSGTGWDGYTF.

This clonotype turned up a few times. The CDR3 region is CASTPRSNTGELFF. CDR3 coding DNA: TGTGCCAGCACCCCAAGATCGAACACCGGGGAGCTGTTTTTT. This chain links TRBV6-1 with TRBJ2-2, with no clear D. Germline-derived CDR1 and CDR2 are MNHNS and SASEGT. Trimming took off 7 bases at V and 0 bases at J, with 9 bases between the two ends. The CDR3 loop spans 14 amino acids.

The chain couples TRBV12-3 or TRBV12-4 to TRBJ1-5; tentative D call: TRBD1 (5 bases). Trimming cost V 5 bases and J 0 bases, with 17 bases left between them. The CDR3 has 17 residues. Written as DNA, the CDR3 is TGTGCCAGCAGTAAAGCCTGGGACTCCTATAGCAATCAGCCCCAGCATTTT. Translated: CASSKAWDSYSNQPQHF.

The gene calls are TRBV3-1 and TRBJ2-6; D ambiguous. This CDR3 has 13 amino acids. Per the germline V gene, CDR1 is LGHDT and CDR2 is YNNKEL (reference sequence). The V gene lost 5 bases and the J gene lost 4 bases, with 6 bases spanning the gap. This CDR3 is CASSTAGANVLTF. The CDR3 DNA follows: TGTGCCAGCAGCACCGCAGGGGCCAACGTCCTGACTTTC.

The chain links TRBV27 to TRBJ2-1; 9 nucleotides agree with TRBD2. Germline CDR1 reads MNHEY; CDR2 reads SMNVEV (reference sequence). The length of the CDR3 is 14 residues. Unmatched junction bases numbered 9, after V lost 3 bases and J lost 12 bases. The CDR3 nucleotides are TGTGCCAGCAGTTTGAGGGGTAGCGGGAGTACGCAGTTCTTC. Protein sequence: CASSLRGSGSTQFF.

This chain joins TRBV7-9 and TRBJ2-5; no firm D call. The germline CDR1 and CDR2 sequences are SEHNR and FQNEAQ (reference sequence). The CDR3 runs 14 residues. Trimming took off 4 bases at V and 10 bases at J, with 19 bases between the two ends. The CDR3 DNA sequence: TGTGCCAGCAGCTCCCTCGACCCGCCGTGGGACCAGTACTTC. Its translation: CASSSLDPPWDQYF.

This clonotype has more than one count but fewer than ten. V is TRBV4-1 and J is TRBJ1-2; tentatively, D is TRBD1 (6 bases). Trimming cost V 2 bases and J 2 bases, with 9 bases left between them. CDR3 size: 14 residues. Germline V gene data show CDR1 as MGHRA and CDR2 as YSYEKL. The CDR3 bases are TGCGCCAGCAGCCAATGGCAGGGGAACTATGGCTACACCTTC. Translation gives CASSQWQGNYGYTF.

The chain is built from TRBV28 and TRBJ2-5; 8 bases are a match to TRBD2. The CDR3 extends over 11 amino acids. Germline lookup yields CDR1 MDHEN and CDR2 SYDVKM. The CDR3: CATSEFETQYF. CDR3 nucleotides: TGTGCGACTAGCGAGTTTGAGACCCAGTACTTC.

This clonotype came up a few times. The chain joins TRBV12-3 or TRBV12-4 to TRBJ2-5; D may be TRBD1 or TRBD2 (6 bases each). The CDR3 covers 16 residues. V was cut by 6 bases and J by 4 bases, with 21 bases left in between. CDR3 residues: CASRSTGGGTSETQYF. CDR3 DNA sequence: TGTGCCAGCAGATCAACAGGAGGGGGTACTTCAGAGACCCAGTACTTC.

This clonotype has ten or more counts. The J gene is TRBJ1-1, the V gene TRBV5-1, with a tentative D call TRBD1 (6 bases). This CDR3 is 14 amino acids long. V lost 4 bases to trimming and J lost 1 base, with 11 bases between them. Germline values: CDR1 SGHRS, CDR2 YFSETQ. CDR3 bases: TGCGCCAGCAGCACTGGACAGCCGAACACTGAAGCTTTCTTT. It specifies CASSTGQPNTEAFF.

This clonotype was seen a handful of times. The rearrangement uses TRBV29-1 and TRBJ1-2; D unclear. The CDR3 sequence is 11 residues long. Germline V lookup: CDR1 SQVTM, CDR2 ANQGSEA. Between the trimmed V and J ends, which lost 4 bases and 4 bases, there was a span of 7 bases. The CDR3 loop reads CSVVQPYGYTF. CDR3 nucleotides: TGCAGCGTTGTTCAGCCCTATGGCTACACCTTC.

The V gene is TRBV20-1, the J gene TRBJ1-6, with 7 bases that match TRBD1. Germline V CDR1 and CDR2: DFQATT, SNEGSKA (reference sequence). Unmatched junction bases numbered 11, after V lost 6 bases and J lost 9 bases. This CDR3 has 14 residues. In nucleotides, the CDR3 is TGCAGTGCCCGCTCCACAGGGGTCTCTTCACCCCTCCACTTT. This codes for CSARSTGVSSPLHF.

This clonotype was counted at least ten times. The rearrangement links TRBV5-4 to TRBJ1-1; no clear D. The CDR3 length is 15 residues. The V end lost 0 bases, the J end lost 6 bases, and 15 bases lay between the germline ends. The germline CDR1 and CDR2 sequences are SGHNT and YYREEE (reference sequence). CDR3 region: CASSLAVTGGAEAFF. CDR3 coding DNA: TGTGCCAGCAGCTTGGCCGTGACGGGCGGGGCTGAAGCTTTCTTT.

This clonotype showed up just a few times. The chain combines TRBV20-1 with TRBJ1-3; D gene ambiguous. V gave up 5 bases and J gave up 5 bases, with 10 bases separating them. The CDR3 sequence is 12 residues long. CDR1 DFQATT and CDR2 SNEGSKA come from the germline V gene (reference sequence). This CDR3 is CSAPRTRNTIYF. CDR3 sequence (DNA): TGCAGTGCTCCCAGAACACGAAACACCATATATTTT.

This chain links TRBV9 with TRBJ1-4, with TRBD1 identical over 10 bases. Trimming at V came to 4 bases and at J to 4 bases, leaving 4 bases not matched to a gene. Germline CDR1 reads SGDLS; CDR2 reads YYNGEE. The CDR3 runs to 15 residues. The CDR3 reads CASSPRTGGNEKLFF. The CDR3 DNA sequence: TGTGCCAGCAGCCCCAGGACAGGGGGTAATGAAAAACTGTTTTTT.

The V gene is TRBV7-3, the J gene TRBJ1-1; 9 nucleotides agree with TRBD1. Germline V gene sequence: CDR1 SGHTA, CDR2 FQGTGA. The CDR3 runs 15 residues. Trimming cost V 8 bases and J 1 base; bases outside gene matches: 8. This CDR3 reads CASGATGGENTEAFF. The CDR3, as DNA: TGTGCCAGCGGTGCCACAGGGGGCGAGAACACTGAAGCTTTCTTT.

The rearrangement joins TRBV12-3 or TRBV12-4 to TRBJ1-6, with 10 bases aligning to TRBD1. V lost 8 bases, J lost 8 bases, and 0 bases stayed unmatched. This CDR3 has 12 residues. The DNA for the CDR3 is TGTGCCAGCGGGACAGGGGATTCACCCCTCCACTTT. Translation gives CASGTGDSPLHF.

This clonotype was seen a few times. The chain joins TRBV29-1 to TRBJ2-5, with 7 bases that match TRBD2. The germline V gene has CDR1 SQVTM and CDR2 ANQGSEA. The V and J ends lost 7 bases and 5 bases, in that order; junction bases with no gene match: 7. The CDR3 totals 12 residues. The CDR3 loop is CSGGGEWETQYF. CDR3 in DNA: TGCAGCGGTGGGGGGGAATGGGAGACCCAGTACTTC.

V usage is TRBV5-1 and J usage is TRBJ2-5; TRBD2 matches at 10 bases. V lost 0 bases, J lost 1 base, and 9 bases stayed unmatched. Germline CDR1 and CDR2: SGHRS and YFSETQ. The CDR3 contains 18 residues. The CDR3 protein is CASSLGDRTSGFQETQYF. DNA for the CDR3: TGCGCCAGCAGCTTGGGAGACAGGACTAGCGGATTCCAAGAGACCCAGTACTTC. The variable domain in full, completed from reference TRBV5-1 and TRBJ2-5, reads KAGVTQTPRYLIKTRGQQVTLSCSPISGHRSVSWYQQTPGQGLQFLFEYFSETQRNKGNFPGRFSGRQFSNSRSEMNVSTLELGDSALYLCASSLGDRTSGFQETQYFGPGTRLLVL.

A remark on this clonotype: Germline is not matched at one junction end, which may reflect a read error. This rearrangement joins TRBV10-3 to TRBJ1-2, with D unresolved. Germline loops: CDR1 ENHRY, CDR2 SYGVKD. This CDR3 spans 16 amino acids. The CDR3 DNA sequence: TGTACCATCAGTACCGAGGACGGATTCTCCTCCTATGGCTACACCTTC. Translated, it gives CTISTEDGFSSYGYTF.